This T cell receptor beta chain was obtained from a study of cytomegalovirus exposure and HLA in healthy donors. Primers for the PCR totalled 60 Vbeta and 13 Jbeta. Method: immunoSEQ multiplex PCR; TCRdb's copy keeps in-frame clones and lacks some. The top ten clones hold 3% to 3.5% of a sample with fewer than 100,000 clones, around 77% of them seen once. The CDR3 consists of 16 residues. CDR1 SEHNR and CDR2 FQNEAQ come from the germline V gene (reference sequence). The genes are TRBV7-9 and TRBJ2-5; TRBD1 matches 7 bases. Judging by the DNA end, TRBJ2-7 fits better; the J call may be wrong. This receptor was taken from a man aged 35 to 55 in good health and CMV-seronegative. Input material: PBMCs. The CDR3: CASSLPNGQVSYEQYF. Written as DNA, the CDR3 is TGTGCCAGCAGCTTACCTAATGGACAGGTCTCCTACGAGCAGTACTTC.